This TCR beta chain is drawn from a study of regulatory T cells in long-lasting Graves disease. Across the study: Freshly diagnosed Graves' patients had used antithyroid drugs for under 3 months.

Time point defined: newly diagnosed GD, antithyroid drugs for less than 3 months. PBMC-extracted RNA yielded the TCR library. Both iRepertoire HTBI primers and Arm-PCR of CDR3 regions were used to build the TCR beta libraries. MiXCR, applied by TCRdb to the multiplex PCR reads, yields one record per CDR3 protein. The table lists some 500,000 distinct CDR3 sequences, around an eighth of them singletons, with over 7.5% in the top ten. Whole-study findings and limits: Persistent patients shared thousands of public clonotypes among themselves. Newly diagnosed patients shared fewer, at more than 750. Persistent disease preferred TRBV28, TRBJ1-2 and TRBJ2-5.

J was trimmed by 3 bases and V by 7 bases; bases with no gene match: 11. Germline V gives CDR1 SEHNR, CDR2 FQNEAQ (reference sequence). This CDR3 has 16 amino acids. Remarks on this clonotype: Its antigen remains unidentified. This likely reflects a read error, since a far larger clone is one base away. The conserved final phenylalanine or tryptophan is absent from the CDR3, which likely points to a read error.

These same data were also listed under a study on T cells in Graves' hyperthyroidism and ophthalmopathy. That study reports: Expanded thyroid clonotypes (above 0.001) were mostly also found in blood.

Sequenced here: peripheral blood mononuclear cells (PBMCs), sampled at new diagnosis, from a patient treated with antithyroid drugs. The V and J genes are TRBV7-9 and TRBJ2-1; TRBD2 agrees at 8 bases. The source of this sequence is a man aged 25 to 45 with Graves disease. CDR3 in amino acids: CASTLGGLGSYNEQFS. In nucleotides, the CDR3 is TGTGCCAGCACTCTTGGGGGACTAGGGAGCTACAATGAGCAGTTCTCC.